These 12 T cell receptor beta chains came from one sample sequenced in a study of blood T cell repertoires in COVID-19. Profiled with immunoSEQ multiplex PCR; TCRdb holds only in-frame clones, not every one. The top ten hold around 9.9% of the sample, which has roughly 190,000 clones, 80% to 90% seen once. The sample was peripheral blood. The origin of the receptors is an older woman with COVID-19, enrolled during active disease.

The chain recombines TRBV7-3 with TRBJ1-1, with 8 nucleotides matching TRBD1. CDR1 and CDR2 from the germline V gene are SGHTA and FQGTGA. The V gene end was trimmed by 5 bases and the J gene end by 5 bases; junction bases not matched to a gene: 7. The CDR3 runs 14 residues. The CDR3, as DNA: TGTGCCAGCAGCATTGGACAGGGCGATACTGAAGCTTTCTTT. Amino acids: CASSIGQGDTEAFF.

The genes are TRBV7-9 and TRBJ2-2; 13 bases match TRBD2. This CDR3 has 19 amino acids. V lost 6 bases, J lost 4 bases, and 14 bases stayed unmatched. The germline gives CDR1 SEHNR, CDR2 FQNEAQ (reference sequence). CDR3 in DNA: TGTGCCAGCAGAGGTAGAGGACAGGGACTAGCGGGGTTCACCGGGGAGCTGTTTTTT. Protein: CASRGRGQGLAGFTGELFF.

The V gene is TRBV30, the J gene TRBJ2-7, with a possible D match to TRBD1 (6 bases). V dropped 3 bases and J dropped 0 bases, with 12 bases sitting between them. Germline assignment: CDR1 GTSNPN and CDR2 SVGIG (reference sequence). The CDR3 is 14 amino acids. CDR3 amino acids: CAWSLGGASYEQYF. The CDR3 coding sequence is TGTGCCTGGAGCCTAGGGGGAGCCTCCTACGAGCAGTACTTC.

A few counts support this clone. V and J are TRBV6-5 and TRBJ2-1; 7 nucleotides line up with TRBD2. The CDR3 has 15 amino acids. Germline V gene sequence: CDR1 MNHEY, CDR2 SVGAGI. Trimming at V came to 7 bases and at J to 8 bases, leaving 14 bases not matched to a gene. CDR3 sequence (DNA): TGTGCCAGCACCGGGGGGATTCTATTCAATGATGAGCAGTTCTTC. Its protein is CASTGGILFNDEQFF.

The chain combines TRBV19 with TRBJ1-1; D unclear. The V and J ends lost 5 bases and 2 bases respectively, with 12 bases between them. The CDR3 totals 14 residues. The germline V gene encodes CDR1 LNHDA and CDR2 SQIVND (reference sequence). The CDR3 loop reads CASSPSRYNTEAFF. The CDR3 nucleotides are TGTGCCAGTAGTCCCTCCCGTTATAACACTGAAGCTTTCTTT.

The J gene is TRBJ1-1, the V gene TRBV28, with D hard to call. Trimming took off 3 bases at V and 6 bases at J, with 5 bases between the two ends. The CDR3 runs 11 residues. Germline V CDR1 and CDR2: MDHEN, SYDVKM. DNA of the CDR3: TGTGCCAGCAGTTTCGGGGCTGAAGCTTTCTTT. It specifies CASSFGAEAFF.

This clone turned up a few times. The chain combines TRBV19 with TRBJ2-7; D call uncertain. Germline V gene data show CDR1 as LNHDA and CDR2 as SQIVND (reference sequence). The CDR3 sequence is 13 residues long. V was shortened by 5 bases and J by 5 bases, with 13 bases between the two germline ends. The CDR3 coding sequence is TGTGCCAGTAGTGTGTGGCGGTCGGACGAGCAGTACTTC. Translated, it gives CASSVWRSDEQYF.

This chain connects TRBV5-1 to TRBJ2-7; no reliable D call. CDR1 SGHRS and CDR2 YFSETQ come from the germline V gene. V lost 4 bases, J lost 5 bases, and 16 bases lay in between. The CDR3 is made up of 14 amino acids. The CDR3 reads CASSPDTGSDEQYF. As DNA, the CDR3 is TGCGCCAGCAGCCCCGATACTGGAAGCGACGAGCAGTACTTC. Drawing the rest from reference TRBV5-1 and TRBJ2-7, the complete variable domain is KAGVTQTPRYLIKTRGQQVTLSCSPISGHRSVSWYQQTPGQGLQFLFEYFSETQRNKGNFPGRFSGRQFSNSRSEMNVSTLELGDSALYLCASSPDTGSDEQYFGPGTRLTVT.

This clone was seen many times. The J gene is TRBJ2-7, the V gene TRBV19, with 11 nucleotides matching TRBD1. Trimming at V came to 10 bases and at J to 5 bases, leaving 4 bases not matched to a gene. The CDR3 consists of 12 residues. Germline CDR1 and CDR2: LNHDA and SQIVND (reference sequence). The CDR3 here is CATGTGGNEQYF. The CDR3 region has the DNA TGTGCCACGGGGACAGGGGGAAACGAGCAGTACTTC.

CDR3 sequence: CASSFQGEGYTF. CDR3 nucleotide sequence: TGTGCCAGCAGCTTCCAGGGGGAGGGCTACACCTTC. The chain is built from TRBV28 and TRBJ1-2; 7 bases line up with TRBD1. In germline, CDR1 is MDHEN, CDR2 SYDVKM. The V and J ends lost 6 bases and 8 bases, in that order; junction bases with no gene match: 6. The CDR3 runs to 12 residues.

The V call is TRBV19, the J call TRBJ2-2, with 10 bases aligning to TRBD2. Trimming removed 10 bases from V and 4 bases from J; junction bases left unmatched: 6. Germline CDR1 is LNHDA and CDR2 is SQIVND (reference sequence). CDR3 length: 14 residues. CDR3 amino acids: CATRLAGGTGELFF. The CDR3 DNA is TGTGCCACCCGACTAGCGGGCGGCACCGGGGAGCTGTTTTTT.

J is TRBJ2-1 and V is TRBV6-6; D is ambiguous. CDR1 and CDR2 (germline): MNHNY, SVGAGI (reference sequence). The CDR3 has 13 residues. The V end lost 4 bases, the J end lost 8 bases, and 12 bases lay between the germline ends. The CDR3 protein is CASSFAALDEQFF. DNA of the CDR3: TGTGCCAGCAGTTTTGCCGCCTTAGATGAGCAGTTCTTC.